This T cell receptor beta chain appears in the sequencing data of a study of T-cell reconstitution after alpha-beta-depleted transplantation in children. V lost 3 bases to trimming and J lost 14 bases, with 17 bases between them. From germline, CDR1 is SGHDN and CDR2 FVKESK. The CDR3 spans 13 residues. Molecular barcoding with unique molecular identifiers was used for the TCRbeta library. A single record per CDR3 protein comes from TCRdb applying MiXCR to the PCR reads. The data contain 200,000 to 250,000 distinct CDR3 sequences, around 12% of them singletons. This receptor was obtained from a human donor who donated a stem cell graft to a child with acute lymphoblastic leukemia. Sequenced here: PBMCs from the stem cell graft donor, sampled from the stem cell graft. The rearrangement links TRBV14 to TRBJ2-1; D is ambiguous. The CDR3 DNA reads TGTGCCAGCAGCCACATGGGAAGCAATAATAAGTTCTTC. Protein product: CASSHMGSNNKFF. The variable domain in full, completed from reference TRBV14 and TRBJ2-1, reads EAGVTQFPSHSVIEKGQTVTLRCDPISGHDNLYWYRRVMGKEIKFLLHFVKESKQDESGMPNNRFLAERTGGTYSTLKVQPAELEDSGVYFCASSHMGSNNKFFGPGTRLTVL.